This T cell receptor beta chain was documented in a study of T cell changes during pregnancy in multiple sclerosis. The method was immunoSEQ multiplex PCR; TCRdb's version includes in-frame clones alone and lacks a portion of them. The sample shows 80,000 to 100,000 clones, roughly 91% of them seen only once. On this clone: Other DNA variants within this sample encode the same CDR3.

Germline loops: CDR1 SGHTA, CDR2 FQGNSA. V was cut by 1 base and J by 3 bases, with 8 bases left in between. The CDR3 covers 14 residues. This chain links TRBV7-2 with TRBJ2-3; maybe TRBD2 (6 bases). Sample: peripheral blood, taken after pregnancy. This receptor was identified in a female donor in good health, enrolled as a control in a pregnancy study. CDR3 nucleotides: TGTGCCAGCAGCTTAGGTCTAGCGACAGATACGCAGTATTTT. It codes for CASSLGLATDTQYF.